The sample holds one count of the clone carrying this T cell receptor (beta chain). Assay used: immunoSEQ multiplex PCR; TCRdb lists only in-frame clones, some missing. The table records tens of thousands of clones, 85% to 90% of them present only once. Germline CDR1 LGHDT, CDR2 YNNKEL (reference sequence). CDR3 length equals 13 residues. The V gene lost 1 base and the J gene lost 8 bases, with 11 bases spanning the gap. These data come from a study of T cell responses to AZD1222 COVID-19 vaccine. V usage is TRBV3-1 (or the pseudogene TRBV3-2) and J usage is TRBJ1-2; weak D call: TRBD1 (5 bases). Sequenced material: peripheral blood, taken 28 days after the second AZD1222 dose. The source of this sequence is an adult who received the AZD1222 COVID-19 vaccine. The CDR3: CASSQGQGKGYTF. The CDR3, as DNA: TGTGCCAGCAGCCAAGGCCAGGGCAAAGGCTACACCTTC.